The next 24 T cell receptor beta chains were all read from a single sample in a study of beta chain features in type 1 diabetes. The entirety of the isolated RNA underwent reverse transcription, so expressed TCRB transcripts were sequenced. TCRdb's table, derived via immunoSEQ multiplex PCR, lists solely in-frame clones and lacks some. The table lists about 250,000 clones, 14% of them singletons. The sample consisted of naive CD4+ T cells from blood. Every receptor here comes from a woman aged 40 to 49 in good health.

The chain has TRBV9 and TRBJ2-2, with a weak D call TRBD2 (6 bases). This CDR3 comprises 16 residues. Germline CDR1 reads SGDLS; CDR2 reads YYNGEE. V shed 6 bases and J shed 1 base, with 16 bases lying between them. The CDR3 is CASKDGLAMNTGELFF. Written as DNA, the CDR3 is TGTGCCAGCAAAGACGGGCTAGCGATGAACACCGGGGAGCTGTTTTTT.

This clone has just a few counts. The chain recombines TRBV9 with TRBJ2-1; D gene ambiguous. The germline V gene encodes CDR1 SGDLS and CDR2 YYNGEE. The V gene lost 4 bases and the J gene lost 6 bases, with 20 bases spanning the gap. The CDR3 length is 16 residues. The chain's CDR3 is CASSPSSVGWVNEQFF. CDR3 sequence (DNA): TGTGCCAGCAGCCCTAGTTCTGTAGGCTGGGTCAATGAGCAGTTCTTC.

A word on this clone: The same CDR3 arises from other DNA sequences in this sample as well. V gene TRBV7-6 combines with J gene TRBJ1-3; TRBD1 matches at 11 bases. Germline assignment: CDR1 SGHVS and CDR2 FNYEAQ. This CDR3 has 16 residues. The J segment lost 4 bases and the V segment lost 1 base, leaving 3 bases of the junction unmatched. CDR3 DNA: TGTGCCAGCAGCTTAGGGACAGGGGGCAGCGGAAACACCATATATTTT. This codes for CASSLGTGGSGNTIYF.

CDR3 in DNA: TGTGCCAGCACGGGGAACACTGAAGCTTTCTTT. This gives the protein CASTGNTEAFF. This sequence joins TRBV6-5 and TRBJ1-1; D is uncertain. V lost 7 bases to trimming and J lost 1 base, with 4 bases between them. This CDR3 spans 11 amino acids. Germline loops: CDR1 MNHEY, CDR2 SVGAGI.

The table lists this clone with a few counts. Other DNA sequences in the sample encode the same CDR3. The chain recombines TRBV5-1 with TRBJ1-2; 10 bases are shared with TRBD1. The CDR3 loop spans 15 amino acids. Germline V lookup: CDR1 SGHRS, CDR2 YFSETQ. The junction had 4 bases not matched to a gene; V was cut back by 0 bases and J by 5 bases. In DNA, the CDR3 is TGCGCCAGCAGCTTGGGGACAGGGGGTACTTATGGCTACACCTTC. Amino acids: CASSLGTGGTYGYTF.

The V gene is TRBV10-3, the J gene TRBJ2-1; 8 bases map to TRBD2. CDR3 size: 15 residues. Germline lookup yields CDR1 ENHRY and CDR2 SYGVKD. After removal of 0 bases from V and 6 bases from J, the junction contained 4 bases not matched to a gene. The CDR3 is CAISESRRGANEQFF. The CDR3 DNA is TGTGCCATCAGTGAGTCGAGGCGGGGGGCCAATGAGCAGTTCTTC.

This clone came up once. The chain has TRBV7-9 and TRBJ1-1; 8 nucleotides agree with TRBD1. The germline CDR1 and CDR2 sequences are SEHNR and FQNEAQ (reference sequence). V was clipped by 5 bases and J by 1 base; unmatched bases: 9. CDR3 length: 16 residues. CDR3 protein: CASSPFRDRQNTEAFF. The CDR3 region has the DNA TGTGCCAGCAGCCCGTTTAGGGACAGGCAGAACACTGAAGCTTTCTTT.

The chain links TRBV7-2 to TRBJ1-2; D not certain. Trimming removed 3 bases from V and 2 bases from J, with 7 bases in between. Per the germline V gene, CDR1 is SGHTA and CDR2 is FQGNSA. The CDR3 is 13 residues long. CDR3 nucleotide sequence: TGTGCCAGCAGCTTTTCAGAAAACTATGGCTACACCTTC. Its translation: CASSFSENYGYTF.

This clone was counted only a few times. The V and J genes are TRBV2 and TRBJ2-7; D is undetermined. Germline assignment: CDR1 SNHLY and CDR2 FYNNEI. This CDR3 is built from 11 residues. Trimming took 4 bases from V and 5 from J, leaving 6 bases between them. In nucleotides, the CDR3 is TGTGCCAGCAGTGCTAGACACGAGCAGTACTTC. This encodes CASSARHEQYF.

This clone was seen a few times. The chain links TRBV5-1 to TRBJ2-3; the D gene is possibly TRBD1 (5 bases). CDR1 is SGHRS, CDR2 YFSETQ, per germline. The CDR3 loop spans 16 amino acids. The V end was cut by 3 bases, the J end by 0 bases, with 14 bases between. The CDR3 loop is CASSWGLFASTDTQYF. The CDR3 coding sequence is TGCGCCAGCAGCTGGGGCCTTTTCGCTAGCACAGATACGCAGTATTTT.

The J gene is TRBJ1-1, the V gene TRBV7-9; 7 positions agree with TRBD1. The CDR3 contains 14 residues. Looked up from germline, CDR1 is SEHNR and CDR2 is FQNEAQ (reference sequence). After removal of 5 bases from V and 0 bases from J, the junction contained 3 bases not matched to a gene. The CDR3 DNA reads TGTGCCAGCAGCCCAGGGGGAATGAACACTGAAGCTTTCTTT. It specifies CASSPGGMNTEAFF.

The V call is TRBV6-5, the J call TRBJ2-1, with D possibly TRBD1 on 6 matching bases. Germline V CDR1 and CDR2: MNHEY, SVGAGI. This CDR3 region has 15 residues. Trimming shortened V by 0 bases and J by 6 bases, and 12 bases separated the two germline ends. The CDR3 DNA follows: TGTGCCAGCAGTTACTCGGGGGCGACTACCAATGAGCAGTTCTTC. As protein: CASSYSGATTNEQFF.

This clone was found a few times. CDR3 coding DNA: TGTGCCAGCTCACCCTATACCGCAGATACGCAGTATTTT. It yields the protein CASSPYTADTQYF. The chain recombines TRBV18 with TRBJ2-3; D ambiguous. Germline CDR1 KGHSH, CDR2 LQKENI. The CDR3 runs to 13 residues. V lost 3 bases to trimming and J lost 4 bases, with 8 bases between them.

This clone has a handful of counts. Written as DNA, the CDR3 is TGCGCCAGCAGCCAAGATGGGGCGGGGGCTGGGAACACCGGGGAGCTGTTTTTT. It specifies CASSQDGAGAGNTGELFF. This sequence joins TRBV4-1 and TRBJ2-2; tentatively, D is TRBD2 (7 bases). This CDR3 comprises 18 residues. V was cut by 0 bases and J by 1 base, with 15 bases left in between. From germline, CDR1 is MGHRA and CDR2 YSYEKL.

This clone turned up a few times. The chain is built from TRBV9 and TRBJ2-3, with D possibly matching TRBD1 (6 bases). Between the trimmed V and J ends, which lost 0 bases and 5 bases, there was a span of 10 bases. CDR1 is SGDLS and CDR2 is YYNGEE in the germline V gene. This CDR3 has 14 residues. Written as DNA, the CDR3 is TGTGCCAGCAGCGTAGTAGGGGGAGTAGATACGCAGTATTTT. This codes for CASSVVGGVDTQYF.

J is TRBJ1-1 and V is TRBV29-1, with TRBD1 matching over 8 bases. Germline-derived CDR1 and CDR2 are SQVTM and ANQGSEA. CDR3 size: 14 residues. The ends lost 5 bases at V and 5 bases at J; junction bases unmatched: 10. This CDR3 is CSVSPQGARTEAFF. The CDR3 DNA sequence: TGCAGCGTTTCCCCCCAGGGGGCGCGTACTGAAGCTTTCTTT.

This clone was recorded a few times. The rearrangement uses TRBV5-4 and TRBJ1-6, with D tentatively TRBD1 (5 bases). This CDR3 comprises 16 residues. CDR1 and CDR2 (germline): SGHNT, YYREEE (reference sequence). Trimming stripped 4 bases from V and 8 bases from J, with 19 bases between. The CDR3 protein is CASSAGLERGYSPLHF. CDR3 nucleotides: TGTGCCAGCAGCGCGGGGCTGGAGCGTGGGTATTCACCCCTCCACTTT.

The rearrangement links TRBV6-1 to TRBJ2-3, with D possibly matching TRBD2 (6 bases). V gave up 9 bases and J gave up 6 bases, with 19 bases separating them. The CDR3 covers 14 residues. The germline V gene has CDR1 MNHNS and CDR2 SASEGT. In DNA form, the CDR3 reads TGTGCCAGTAAGGGGATGGGGGGAGAGGATACGCAGTATTTT. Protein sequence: CASKGMGGEDTQYF.

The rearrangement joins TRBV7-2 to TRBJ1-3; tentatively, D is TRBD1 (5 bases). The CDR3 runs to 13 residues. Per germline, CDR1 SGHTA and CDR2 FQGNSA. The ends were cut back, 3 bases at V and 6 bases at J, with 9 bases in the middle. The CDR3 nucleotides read TGTGCCAGCAGCTTTTGGGGGGAAAACACCATATATTTT. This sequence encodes CASSFWGENTIYF.

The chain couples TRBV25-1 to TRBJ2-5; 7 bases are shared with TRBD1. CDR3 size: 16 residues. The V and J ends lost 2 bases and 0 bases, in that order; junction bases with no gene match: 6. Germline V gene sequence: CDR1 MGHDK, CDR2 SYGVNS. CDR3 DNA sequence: TGTGCCAGCAGTGAAGTAGGGGGCAAGTACCAAGAGACCCAGTACTTC. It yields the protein CASSEVGGKYQETQYF.

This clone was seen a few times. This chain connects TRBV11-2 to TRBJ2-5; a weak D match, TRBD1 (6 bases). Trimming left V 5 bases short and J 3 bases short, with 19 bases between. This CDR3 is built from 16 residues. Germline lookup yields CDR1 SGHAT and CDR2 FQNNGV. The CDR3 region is CASSKAQGLGEETQYF. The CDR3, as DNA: TGTGCCAGCAGCAAAGCCCAGGGGTTGGGCGAAGAGACCCAGTACTTC. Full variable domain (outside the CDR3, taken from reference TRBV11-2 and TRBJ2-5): EAGVAQSPRYKIIEKRQSVAFWCNPISGHATLYWYQQILGQGPKLLIQFQNNGVVDDSQLPKDRFSAERLKGVDSTLKIQPAKLEDSAVYLCASSKAQGLGEETQYFGPGTRLLVL.

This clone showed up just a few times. CDR3 coding DNA: TGTGCCAGCAGCGCCTGGGGCGCAGGGGACGACTATGGCTACACCTTC. Its translation: CASSAWGAGDDYGYTF. The chain combines TRBV13 with TRBJ1-2, with D perhaps matching TRBD1 (6 bases). The CDR3 runs 16 residues. Germline V lookup: CDR1 PRHDT, CDR2 FYEKMQ (reference sequence). Trimming pared 5 bases from V and 3 bases from J, leaving 19 bases between.

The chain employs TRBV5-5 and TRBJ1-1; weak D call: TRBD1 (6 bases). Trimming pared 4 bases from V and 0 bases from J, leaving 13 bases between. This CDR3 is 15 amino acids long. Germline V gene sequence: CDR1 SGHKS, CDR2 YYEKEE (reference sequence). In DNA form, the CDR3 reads TGTGCCAGCAGCGACGTTACAGGGTTGAACACTGAAGCTTTCTTT. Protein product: CASSDVTGLNTEAFF.

The CDR3 coding sequence is TGCAGCGTTCAGCGGGGGAGCTCCTACAATGAGCAGTTCTTC. Translated: CSVQRGSSYNEQFF. The gene calls are TRBV29-1 and TRBJ2-1; 8 bases are shared with TRBD2. CDR3 length: 14 residues. Trimming cost V 5 bases and J 0 bases; bases outside gene matches: 3. Germline CDR1 reads SQVTM; CDR2 reads ANQGSEA.